These T cell receptor beta chains were read from a single sample in a study of technical replicates of blood from several donors. Sequencing was performed with immunoSEQ multiplex PCR; in TCRdb, only in-frame clones are kept and a portion is missing. The data contain around 83,000 clones, 94% of them singletons. The specimen was T cells isolated from PBMCs. The origin of the receptors is a human donor in good health. Both conserved end residues are part of each CDR3. A D gene is named only where the DNA matches it firmly. Clone size is given for some rows only: seen once, a few or many times, or a class if the clone is expanded.

j_gene,d_gene,v_gene,abundance,CDR3nt,CDR3aa
TRBJ1-5,-,TRBV6-5,-,TGTGCCAGCAGTCCCAACAGGGAAAGACAGCCCCAGCATTTT,CASSPNRERQPQHF
TRBJ2-2,TRBD1,TRBV4-3,-,TGCGCCAGCAGCCAAGAGATGTCTCACAGGGGCGCCGGGGAGCTGTTTTTT,CASSQEMSHRGAGELFF
TRBJ2-7,-,TRBV4-3,-,TGCGCCAGCAGCCAAGAAGTTAGCGGTATCTACGAGCAGTACTTC,CASSQEVSGIYEQYF
TRBJ2-1,-,TRBV7-8,-,TGTGCCAGCAGCTTAGGCGGGAAGTCCTACAATGAGCAGTTCTTC,CASSLGGKSYNEQFF
TRBJ2-3,TRBD2,TRBV10-1,once,TGCGCCAGCAGTGAGAGGGTGGCGGGAGGATTGGATACGCAGTATTTT,CASSERVAGGLDTQYF
TRBJ1-4,-,TRBV5-1,-,TGCGCCAGCAGCTTGGTAAGGGGAAGTAATGAAAAACTGTTTTTT,CASSLVRGSNEKLFF
TRBJ2-5,TRBD1,TRBV19,once,TGTGCCAGTAGTATTACAGGGGCGGAGACCCAGTACTTC,CASSITGAETQYF
TRBJ2-7,-,TRBV25-1,-,TGTGCCAGCAGCGAAGAGTACGAGCAGTACTTC,CASSEEYEQYF
TRBJ2-1,TRBD1,TRBV15,-,TGTGCCACCAGCTCCAACAGGGGCGGAGGTTACAATGAGCAGTTCTTC,CATSSNRGGGYNEQFF
TRBJ1-1,-,TRBV30,-,TGTGCCTGGGGGACTTATATGAACACTGAAGCTTTCTTT,CAWGTYMNTEAFF
TRBJ2-1,TRBD2,TRBV2,-,TGTGCCAGCGGAAGCGGGAGTGGGTACAATGAGCAGTTCTTC,CASGSGSGYNEQFF
TRBJ1-1,-,TRBV5-4,-,TGTGCCAGCAGCCAGGGGACTGAAGCTTTCTTT,CASSQGTEAFF
TRBJ1-1,-,TRBV29-1,-,TGCAGCGTTGACGTGGGGGCGAACACTGAAGCTTTCTTT,CSVDVGANTEAFF
TRBJ2-2,-,TRBV7-3,once,TGTGCCAGCAGCCTAACTTTGGGGGCCTACACCGGGGAGCTGTTTTTT,CASSLTLGAYTGELFF
TRBJ2-1,-,TRBV4-1,-,TGCGCCAGCAGCCATGTTAATTTGGTCTATTACAATGAGCAGTTCTTC,CASSHVNLVYYNEQFF
TRBJ2-3,TRBD2,TRBV7-7,-,TGTGCTAGCAGCTTAACACTAGCGAACACAGATACGCAGTATTTT,CASSLTLANTDTQYF
TRBJ2-1,-,TRBV7-2,-,TGTGCCAGCAGCTTAGAATTCGACAGACCTTACAATGAGCAGTTCTTC,CASSLEFDRPYNEQFF
TRBJ2-1,TRBD2,TRBV9,few,TGTGCCAGCAGCGCAGAACTTAGCGGGAGGGCCGCTGAGCAGTTCTTC,CASSAELSGRAAEQFF
TRBJ2-1,TRBD2,TRBV5-1,-,TGCGCCAGCAGGGGGACTAGCGACAGCTCCTACAATGAGCAGTTCTTC,CASRGTSDSSYNEQFF
TRBJ2-5,TRBD2,TRBV9,-,TGTGCCAGCGGGAGAAGCGGGACTAGCGGAACTTTCGCAGAGACCCAGTACTTC,CASGRSGTSGTFAETQYF
TRBJ2-7,TRBD2,TRBV27,-,TGTGCCAGCAGTTTATCAGCGGGATTTCATTACGAGCAGTACTTC,CASSLSAGFHYEQYF
TRBJ2-1,TRBD2,TRBV9,-,TGTGCCAGCAGCGTAACCAGCGGGAGGGCTTATGAGCAGTTCTTC,CASSVTSGRAYEQFF
TRBJ1-2,TRBD1,TRBV2,-,TGTGCCAGCAGTTGGGGACAGGCCTTGAACTATGGCTACACCTTC,CASSWGQALNYGYTF
TRBJ1-1,-,TRBV5-4,-,TGTGCCAGCAGCTTGGGGCACTGGGGCGCGGACACTGAAGCTTTCTTT,CASSLGHWGADTEAFF
TRBJ2-6,-,TRBV9,-,TGTGCCAGCAGCGTAGGGTTGGAGAGGTACTCTGGGGCCAACGTCCTGACTTTC,CASSVGLERYSGANVLTF
TRBJ1-5,-,TRBV19,-,TGTGCCAGTAGTATTGCTGGGGCAGGGGCCTTCGGGCCCCAGCATTTT,CASSIAGAGAFGPQHF
TRBJ1-1,TRBD1,TRBV30,-,TGTGCCTGGAGTGGACAGGGGGGCACTGAAGCTTTCTTT,CAWSGQGGTEAFF
TRBJ1-4,TRBD1,TRBV10-3,few,TGTGCCATCAGGCAGACAGGGAGTGAAAAACTGTTTTTT,CAIRQTGSEKLFF
TRBJ2-7,-,TRBV6-6,-,TGTGCCAGCAGTTACATATCAGGGTCTGGCGAGCAGTACTTC,CASSYISGSGEQYF
TRBJ2-7,-,TRBV5-1,-,TGCGCCAGCAGCTGGTCCCGAGGATACGAGCAGTACTTC,CASSWSRGYEQYF
TRBJ2-7,TRBD2,TRBV18,-,TGTGCCAGCTCACCGGCTAGCGGGAGCTCCTACGAGCAGTACTTC,CASSPASGSSYEQYF
TRBJ2-3,TRBD2,TRBV7-9,-,TGTGCCAGCACCCGGGAGGGCCAGGAAGATACGCAGTATTTT,CASTREGQEDTQYF
TRBJ2-2,TRBD2,TRBV7-9,-,TGTGCCAGCACCCCGGGACTAGTACACGGGGAGCTGTTTTTT,CASTPGLVHGELFF
TRBJ2-7,-,TRBV29-1,-,TGCAGCGTCGAGACTCTCTCCTACGAGCAGTACTTC,CSVETLSYEQYF
TRBJ1-1,TRBD1,TRBV6-6,-,TGTGCCAGCAGTCCACAGGGGACGACTGAAGCTTTCTTT,CASSPQGTTEAFF
TRBJ1-2,TRBD1,TRBV25-1,-,TGTGCCAGCAGTGAAGGTGGGACAGTGGGAGGCTACACCTTC,CASSEGGTVGGYTF
TRBJ2-1,-,TRBV2,-,TGTGCCAGCAGTGGGGGCCCCGCCTACAATGAGCAGTTCTTC,CASSGGPAYNEQFF
TRBJ2-7,TRBD1,TRBV19,-,TGTGCCAGTAGTATCTCCAGGGGGTACGAGCAGTACTTC,CASSISRGYEQYF
TRBJ2-7,TRBD1,TRBV6-1,-,TGTGCCAGCAGTGGGGACATCGGGACAGCATCCTACGAGCAGTACTTC,CASSGDIGTASYEQYF
TRBJ2-7,TRBD2,TRBV13,-,TGTGCCAGCAGCTCGCCGGGACTAGGAACCAAGCAGTACTTC,CASSSPGLGTKQYF
TRBJ2-7,TRBD1,TRBV7-9,-,TGTGCCAGCAGCCACCGGGACAGCTTCTACGAGCAGTACTTC,CASSHRDSFYEQYF
TRBJ1-1,-,TRBV14,-,TGTGCCAGCAGTTTCGACAGCCCTTCTGAAGCTTTCTTT,CASSFDSPSEAFF
TRBJ2-5,TRBD2,TRBV30,-,TGTGCCTGGAGTGGGACTAGCTCGGGAGAGACCCAGTACTTC,CAWSGTSSGETQYF
TRBJ2-5,TRBD2,TRBV4-1,-,TGCGCCAGCAGCCAGTCCCTAGCGGTACAAGAGACCCAGTACTTC,CASSQSLAVQETQYF
TRBJ2-4,-,TRBV7-2,-,TGTGCCAGCAGCTTAGCGGGAGGCTACTTAGCCAAAAACATTCAGTACTTC,CASSLAGGYLAKNIQYF
TRBJ1-5,TRBD1,TRBV10-2,-,TGCGCCAGCCAGTGGGACAGGGTTTCTCAGCCCCAGCATTTT,CASQWDRVSQPQHF
TRBJ1-2,TRBD1,TRBV20-1,-,TGCAGTGCTAGAAGGGACAGATCCTACACCTTC,CSARRDRSYTF
TRBJ2-7,-,TRBV10-1,-,TGCGCCAGCAGTGAGCGAACTTTCTACGAGCAGTACTTC,CASSERTFYEQYF
TRBJ2-2,-,TRBV7-9,-,TGTGCCAGCAGAATCGGACTGAACACCGGGGAGCTGTTTTTT,CASRIGLNTGELFF
TRBJ1-5,-,TRBV2,-,TGTGCCAGCAGTGCGGTGAGCAATCAGCCCCAGCATTTT,CASSAVSNQPQHF
TRBJ2-7,TRBD2,TRBV7-8,-,TGTGCCAGCAGCCCTAGCGGGAGGGCTCTTTTCGACGAGCAGTACTTC,CASSPSGRALFDEQYF
TRBJ1-2,-,TRBV5-8,-,TGTGCCAGCAGCAACGCTTTCCAAGGCGACATGCCTAAGAATGGCTACACCTTC,CASSNAFQGDMPKNGYTF
TRBJ2-1,-,TRBV4-3,-,TGCGCCAGCAGCCAAGGCCAGGGGATTCCCTACAATGAGCAGTTCTTC,CASSQGQGIPYNEQFF
TRBJ2-1,TRBD2,TRBV7-2,few,TGTGCCAGCAGAACTAGCGGGAGGGCCTACAATGAGCAGTTCTTC,CASRTSGRAYNEQFF